These 27 T cell receptor beta chains share one sample of origin, sequenced in a study of multiple sclerosis patients with progressive multifocal leukoencephalopathy. The time point: before natalizumab initiation. Only in-frame clones appear in the TCRdb table, and some are missing; sequencing was by immunoSEQ multiplex PCR. The table shows roughly 31,000 clones, with roughly 90% occurring only once. Source material: PBMCs. The receptors here all came from a human donor with multiple sclerosis.

A remark on this clone: The sample holds other DNA sequences that translate to the same CDR3. The V call is TRBV28, the J call TRBJ1-5, with unresolved D. CDR1 and CDR2 from the germline V gene are MDHEN and SYDVKM. Between the trimmed V and J ends, which lost 6 bases and 0 bases, there was a span of 6 bases. CDR3 length: 13 residues. The DNA for the CDR3 is TGTGCCAGCAGGACGGATAGCAATCAGCCCCAGCATTTT. Translated, it gives CASRTDSNQPQHF.

This clone was counted only a few times. The chain combines TRBV2 with TRBJ2-2, with 9 nucleotides matching TRBD1. CDR3 length: 14 residues. The V segment lost 6 bases and the J segment 7 bases; nucleotides outside the gene matches: 6. Per the germline V gene, CDR1 is SNHLY and CDR2 is FYNNEI. CDR3 loop: CASSVGQGYGELFF. The CDR3 DNA sequence: TGTGCCAGCAGCGTGGGACAGGGTTACGGGGAGCTGTTTTTT.

V is TRBV10-3 and J is TRBJ1-3; unclear D gene. The V gene lost 0 bases and the J gene lost 0 bases, with 6 bases spanning the gap. The CDR3 is 15 amino acids. CDR1 and CDR2 from the germline V gene are ENHRY and SYGVKD. The DNA for the CDR3 is TGTGCCATCAGTGAGTCGAGCCTCTCTGGAAACACCATATATTTT. This codes for CAISESSLSGNTIYF.

Concerning this clone: The sample has other DNA sequences that encode this CDR3 too. The chain recombines TRBV7-2 with TRBJ2-3; D unclear. Germline V gene data show CDR1 as SGHTA and CDR2 as FQGNSA. The CDR3 sequence is 12 residues long. Trimming shortened V by 2 bases and J by 4 bases, and 4 bases separated the two germline ends. The DNA of the CDR3 is TGTGCCAGCAGCTTATCGGCAGATACGCAGTATTTT. Its protein is CASSLSADTQYF.

V usage is TRBV7-6 and J usage is TRBJ2-1; TRBD1 matches 9 bases. This CDR3 comprises 20 residues. Unmatched junction bases numbered 16, after V lost 4 bases and J lost 0 bases. CDR1 and CDR2 (germline): SGHVS, FNYEAQ. Here the CDR3 reads CASSWIGQGRKTSSYNEQFF. CDR3 in DNA: TGTGCCAGCAGCTGGATCGGACAGGGGAGGAAAACGAGCTCCTACAATGAGCAGTTCTTC.

The chain recombines TRBV12-5 with TRBJ2-2; the match to TRBD1 covers 7 bases. V was clipped by 0 bases and J by 2 bases; unmatched bases: 6. The CDR3 is 17 residues long. Germline CDR1 is LGHNT and CDR2 is FRNRAP. In DNA, the CDR3 is TGTGCTAGTGGTTTGGTATTGCGACAGGGAAACACCGGGGAGCTGTTTTTT. This translates into CASGLVLRQGNTGELFF.

CDR3 nucleotide sequence: TGTGCCAGCAGTGACCCTGTGGGGGGCACCTATGGCTACACCTTC. Encoded protein: CASSDPVGGTYGYTF. The rearrangement links TRBV6-1 to TRBJ1-2; TRBD1 is a possible D gene (6 bases). This CDR3 region has 15 residues. Trimming shortened V by 3 bases and J by 4 bases, and 15 bases separated the two germline ends. Germline V gene lookup returns CDR1 MNHNS and CDR2 SASEGT.

The genes are TRBV4-3 and TRBJ1-2; the match to TRBD1 covers 7 bases. J gave up 7 bases and V 1 base, and 9 bases lay outside the gene matches. The CDR3 loop spans 15 amino acids. Germline lookup yields CDR1 LGHNA and CDR2 YSLEER. The DNA for the CDR3 is TGCGCCAGCAGCCAAGGGTGGAGACAGGGAGGTGGCTACACCTTC. It specifies CASSQGWRQGGGYTF.

The gene calls are TRBV28 and TRBJ2-1, with 7 bases matching TRBD2. CDR1 and CDR2 (germline): MDHEN, SYDVKM. This CDR3 region has 16 residues. V lost 7 bases, J lost 6 bases, and 15 bases stayed unmatched. The CDR3 bases are TGTGCCAGCATTCAATTGAGCGGGGACTTGTTCAATGAGCAGTTCTTC. Translation gives CASIQLSGDLFNEQFF.

V gene TRBV7-9 combines with J gene TRBJ1-1; D not certain. This CDR3 comprises 16 residues. Germline V lookup: CDR1 SEHNR, CDR2 FQNEAQ (reference sequence). V dropped 3 bases and J dropped 4 bases, with 18 bases sitting between them. The CDR3 loop is CASSLVVGLGSTEAFF. As DNA, the CDR3 is TGTGCCAGCAGCTTGGTTGTTGGGCTCGGGAGCACTGAAGCTTTCTTT.

The rearrangement links TRBV7-9 to TRBJ2-2; no clear D gene. The length of the CDR3 is 13 residues. V lost 5 bases, J lost 5 bases, and 9 bases lay in between. The germline gives CDR1 SEHNR, CDR2 FQNEAQ (reference sequence). The CDR3 sequence: CASSRRETGELFF. In DNA, the CDR3 is TGTGCCAGCAGCCGAAGAGAGACCGGGGAGCTGTTTTTT.

This chain connects TRBV6-5 to TRBJ1-2, with 10 nucleotides matching TRBD1. The trim removed 8 bases at V and 7 bases at J, leaving 7 bases unmatched. Germline assignment: CDR1 MNHEY and CDR2 SVGAGI. The CDR3 is made up of 13 amino acids. The CDR3 spells CASGGQGPSGYTF. CDR3 bases: TGTGCCAGCGGGGGACAGGGGCCAAGTGGCTACACCTTC.

This chain joins TRBV6-5 and TRBJ1-1; D is uncertain. V was clipped by 0 bases and J by 3 bases, with 5 bases between them. Germline CDR1 reads MNHEY; CDR2 reads SVGAGI. The CDR3 contains 13 residues. The CDR3: CASSYSSDTEAFF. The CDR3 nucleotides are TGTGCCAGCAGTTACTCATCGGACACTGAAGCTTTCTTT.

This chain connects TRBV7-2 to TRBJ2-2; the match to TRBD1 covers 9 bases. The CDR3 spans 16 residues. With V trimmed by 6 bases and J by 0 bases, 5 bases remained unmatched. Germline CDR1 and CDR2: SGHTA and FQGNSA. The DNA for the CDR3 is TGTGCCAGCAGACAGGGGGCTAGGACGAACACCGGGGAGCTGTTTTTT. Translating gives CASRQGARTNTGELFF.

There are a few counts of this clone. The chain uses TRBV7-9 and TRBJ1-2, with D maybe TRBD1 (5 bases). This CDR3 region has 11 residues. Germline-derived CDR1 and CDR2 are SEHNR and FQNEAQ (reference sequence). The germline V and J ends were trimmed by 5 bases and 13 bases, with 14 bases remaining between them. CDR3 nucleotide sequence: TGTGCCAGCAGCCGGGGGGGAAGGTGCACCTTC. Translating it yields CASSRGGRCTF. The whole variable domain, filled in from reference TRBV7-9 and TRBJ1-2, reads DTGVSQNPRHKITKRGQNVTFRCDPISEHNRLYWYRQTLGQGPEFLTYFQNEAQLEKSRLLSDRFSAERPKGSFSTLEIQRTEQGDSAMYLCASSRGGRCTFGSGTRLTVV.

The chain has TRBV7-2 and TRBJ1-2, with 11 bases matching TRBD1. This CDR3 spans 19 amino acids. The germline V gene encodes CDR1 SGHTA and CDR2 FQGNSA. Trimming at V came to 4 bases and at J to 5 bases, leaving 18 bases not matched to a gene. CDR3 DNA: TGTGCCAGCAGCTGGTCCCCTAACCGGGACAGGGGGGAACGATATGGCTACACCTTC. Its protein product is CASSWSPNRDRGERYGYTF.

This clone has just one count. CDR3 nucleotide sequence: TGTGCCAGCAGCTTAGTCGGAGGTTCCTTTTACGAGCAGTACTTC. It encodes CASSLVGGSFYEQYF. This sequence joins TRBV11-2 and TRBJ2-7, with D perhaps matching TRBD2 (5 bases). CDR1 SGHAT and CDR2 FQNNGV come from the germline V gene. CDR3 size: 15 residues. Trimming stripped 1 base from V and 4 bases from J, with 14 bases between.

The genes are TRBV5-1 and TRBJ2-7; 8 bases are a match to TRBD1. This CDR3 comprises 13 residues. V dropped 4 bases and J dropped 5; count of bases not matched to a gene: 5. CDR1 SGHRS and CDR2 YFSETQ come from the germline V gene. CDR3 sequence reads: CASSKGQGDEQYF. The CDR3 coding sequence is TGCGCCAGCAGCAAAGGACAGGGCGACGAGCAGTACTTC. The variable domain in full, with the rest retrieved from reference TRBV5-1 and TRBJ2-7, is KAGVTQTPRYLIKTRGQQVTLSCSPISGHRSVSWYQQTPGQGLQFLFEYFSETQRNKGNFPGRFSGRQFSNSRSEMNVSTLELGDSALYLCASSKGQGDEQYFGPGTRLTVT.

The chain joins TRBV7-3 to TRBJ1-1; 8 bases are shared with TRBD1. The CDR3 has 15 residues. The ends lost 5 bases at V and 3 bases at J; junction bases unmatched: 8. The V gene's germline CDR1 is SGHTA and CDR2 FQGTGA. Here the CDR3 DNA reads TGTGCCAGCAGCCCTAAGGACAGGGCGTACACTGAAGCTTTCTTT. This encodes CASSPKDRAYTEAFF.

This chain uses TRBV30 with TRBJ2-7; D is ambiguous. V lost 0 bases, J lost 2 bases, and 17 bases lay in between. CDR1 GTSNPN and CDR2 SVGIG come from the germline V gene (reference sequence). CDR3 length equals 16 residues. CDR3 DNA: TGTGCCTGGAGTGTATCTCGGAGACCGCTCGCCTACGAGCAGTACTTC. Amino acid sequence: CAWSVSRRPLAYEQYF.

The chain joins TRBV6-1 to TRBJ1-5; D unresolved. V dropped 6 bases and J dropped 4 bases, with 4 bases sitting between them. The CDR3 totals 11 residues. Germline CDR1 and CDR2: MNHNS and SASEGT. CDR3 nucleotide sequence: TGTGCCAGCAGCTCTAATCAGCCCCAGCATTTT. It translates to CASSSNQPQHF.

The chain is built from TRBV5-4 and TRBJ1-1; D ambiguous. V was clipped by 3 bases and J by 0 bases, with 6 bases between them. This CDR3 is 13 amino acids long. CDR1 is SGHNT and CDR2 is YYREEE in the germline V gene (reference sequence). CDR3 sequence: CASSSGLNTEAFF. Written as DNA, the CDR3 is TGTGCCAGCAGCTCCGGACTGAACACTGAAGCTTTCTTT.

This sequence joins TRBV6-1 and TRBJ2-7; no reliable D call. Germline lookup yields CDR1 MNHNS and CDR2 SASEGT. V was trimmed by 7 bases and J by 1 base, leaving 14 bases between them. The CDR3 has 14 amino acids. Here the CDR3 DNA reads TGTGCCAGCATCCTATGGGCAGGATCCTACGAGCAGTACTTC. Translating gives CASILWAGSYEQYF.

This clone occurred once. CDR3 residues: CAARRGYGYTF. The CDR3 nucleotides read TGTGCCGCCAGACGGGGTTATGGCTACACCTTC. V is TRBV7-2 and J is TRBJ1-2; D ambiguous. The germline V gene has CDR1 SGHTA and CDR2 FQGNSA. CDR3 length equals 11 residues. Between the trimmed V and J ends, which lost 11 bases and 5 bases, there was a span of 12 bases.

This chain uses TRBV19 with TRBJ2-7; TRBD1 might be the D (5 bases). The CDR3 contains 14 residues. The germline V and J ends were trimmed by 6 bases and 0 bases, with 12 bases remaining between them. The V gene's germline CDR1 is LNHDA and CDR2 SQIVND (reference sequence). The CDR3 bases are TGTGCCAGTAGGCGGCAGGGTCCCTCCTACGAGCAGTACTTC. As protein: CASRRQGPSYEQYF.

The chain recombines TRBV7-2 with TRBJ2-7; D might be TRBD2 (8 bases). The CDR3 loop spans 14 amino acids. V was clipped by 2 bases and J by 7 bases, with 15 bases between them. Germline CDR1 and CDR2: SGHTA and FQGNSA. The CDR3 DNA reads as TGTGCCAGCAGCTTAAAAGGGGGCGGGAGGGAGCAGTACTTC. Its translation is CASSLKGGGREQYF.

V usage is TRBV6-1 and J usage is TRBJ1-5, with D hard to call. This CDR3 spans 12 amino acids. CDR1 and CDR2 (germline): MNHNS, SASEGT. V lost 5 bases and J lost 6, with 8 bases in between. In DNA, the CDR3 is TGTGCCAGCAGTAGAGTGAGTCAGCCCCAGCATTTT. As protein: CASSRVSQPQHF.